This is a list of T cell receptor beta chains from one sample in a study. One entry per CDR3 protein, called by TCRdb with MiXCR from the RT-PCR reads. This table holds more than 600,000 distinct CDR3 sequences, approximately 15% found once. The material sequenced was memory CD4+ T cells from blood. The source is a female donor in good health, serving as a healthy control. Both conserved end residues are part of each CDR3. The D gene is left open where the match is weak. Clone size appears in some rows only: once, few, many, or a class for an expanded clone.

clone_size,j_call,d_call,v_call,cdr3_aa,cdr3_nt
-,TRBJ2-1,TRBD2,TRBV19,CASSIITSGYNEQFF,TGTGCCAGTAGTATTATCACTAGCGGCTACAATGAGCAGTTCTTC
many,TRBJ2-2,TRBD2,TRBV12-3/TRBV12-4,CASSSLAGGVEELFF,TGTGCCAGCAGTTCCCTAGCGGGAGGGGTCGAGGAGCTGTTTTTT
few,TRBJ1-2,-,TRBV20-1,CSATQHYGYTF,TGCAGTGCTACACAGCATTATGGCTACACCTTC
-,TRBJ2-3,TRBD2,TRBV4-3,CASSQSRGGPDTQYF,TGCGCCAGCAGCCAATCACGGGGGGGCCCAGATACGCAGTATTTT
-,TRBJ1-1,TRBD1,TRBV20-1,CSASRWDSEAFF,TGCAGTGCTAGTAGGTGGGACAGTGAAGCTTTCTTT
few,TRBJ1-5,-,TRBV7-2,CASSHQGGHQPQHF,TGTGCCAGCAGCCACCAAGGGGGTCATCAGCCCCAGCATTTT
-,TRBJ2-1,-,TRBV30,CAWSGSYNEQFF,TGTGCCTGGAGTGGCTCCTACAATGAGCAGTTCTTC
-,TRBJ2-1,TRBD1,TRBV6-2/TRBV6-3,CASSPRTGGFPTNEQFF,TGTGCCAGCAGTCCACGGACAGGGGGGTTTCCTACCAATGAGCAGTTCTTC
few,TRBJ1-5,-,TRBV6-2/TRBV6-3,CASSPPDGQGTPSAQHF,TGTGCCAGCAGTCCCCCCGACGGGCAGGGGACCCCGTCAGCCCAGCATTTT
few,TRBJ1-1,-,TRBV20-1,CSARMVRDTEAFF,TGCAGTGCTAGAATGGTCAGGGACACTGAAGCTTTCTTT
few,TRBJ1-6,TRBD1,TRBV7-2,CASSLGGQGAGSPLHF,TGTGCCAGCAGCTTAGGGGGACAGGGGGCGGGTTCACCCCTCCACTTT
few,TRBJ1-5,-,TRBV20-1,CSATLGGSNQPQHF,TGCAGTGCTACTCTCGGTGGTAGCAATCAGCCCCAGCATTTT
many,TRBJ2-7,-,TRBV5-1,CASSDDPGSYEQYF,TGCGCCAGCAGCGATGACCCAGGGAGCTACGAGCAGTACTTC
-,TRBJ1-3,TRBD1,TRBV10-3,CAISADRVGNTIYF,TGTGCCATCAGTGCCGACAGGGTTGGAAACACCATATATTTT
-,TRBJ2-5,TRBD2,TRBV20-1,CSAFDSGGAETQYF,TGCAGTGCTTTCGATAGCGGGGGGGCGGAGACCCAGTACTTC